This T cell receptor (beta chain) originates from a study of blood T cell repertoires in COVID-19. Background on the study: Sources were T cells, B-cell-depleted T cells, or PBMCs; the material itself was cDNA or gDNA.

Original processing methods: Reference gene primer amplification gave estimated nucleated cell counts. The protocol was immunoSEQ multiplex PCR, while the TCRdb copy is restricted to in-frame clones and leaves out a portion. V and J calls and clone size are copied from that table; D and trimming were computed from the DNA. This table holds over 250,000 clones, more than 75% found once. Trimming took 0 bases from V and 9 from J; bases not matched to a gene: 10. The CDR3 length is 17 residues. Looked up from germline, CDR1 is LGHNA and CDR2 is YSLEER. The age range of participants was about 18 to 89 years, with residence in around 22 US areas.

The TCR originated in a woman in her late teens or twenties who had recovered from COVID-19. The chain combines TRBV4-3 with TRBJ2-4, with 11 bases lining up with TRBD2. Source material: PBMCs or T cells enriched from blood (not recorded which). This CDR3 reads CASSQDILAGGRGIQYF. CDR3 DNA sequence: TGCGCCAGCAGCCAAGATATCCTAGCGGGGGGTCGGGGCATTCAGTACTTC.